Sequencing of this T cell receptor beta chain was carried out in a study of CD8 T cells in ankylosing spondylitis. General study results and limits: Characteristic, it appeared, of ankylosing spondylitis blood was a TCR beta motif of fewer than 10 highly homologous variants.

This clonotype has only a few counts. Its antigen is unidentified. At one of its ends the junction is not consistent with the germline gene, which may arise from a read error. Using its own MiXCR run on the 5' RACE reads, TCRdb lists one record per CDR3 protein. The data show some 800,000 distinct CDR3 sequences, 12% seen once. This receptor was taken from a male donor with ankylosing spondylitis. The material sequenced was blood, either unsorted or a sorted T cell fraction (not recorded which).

CDR3: CASSYLPSGGTGELFF. CDR3 bases: TGTGCCAGCAGTTACTTGCCTAGCGGGGGTACCGGAGAGCTGTTTTTT. V gene TRBV6-5 combines with J gene TRBJ2-2; 10 nucleotides align to TRBD2. CDR1 and CDR2 from the germline V gene are MNHEY and SVGAGI. The CDR3 sequence is 16 residues long.